This entry is about one T cell receptor beta chain. Its antigen is unknown. This CDR3 region has 17 residues. The V gene's germline CDR1 is LNHDA and CDR2 SQIVND (reference sequence). J gave up 6 bases and V 3 bases, and 12 bases lay outside the gene matches. These data come from a study of a mutant IDH1 vaccine in newly diagnosed glioma. About the study: Patients were started on vaccination 4-6 weeks after radiotherapy alone, or with temozolomide cycles. Receipt of radiotherapy, temozolomide, or both preceded the study, and most received both. Week 35 was assigned to visit V12, and week 47 was assigned to visit V13.

The repertoire was sequenced with immunoSEQ multiplex PCR; TCRdb's copy has only in-frame clones and lacks some. In the table there are 60,000 to 70,000 clones, around 83% of which are singletons. The sample's time point: week 47, end of study. Every vaccination contained 300 ug of the mutant IDH1 20-mer peptide and was paired with topical imiquimod. The sequence came from a young man with glioma. Sequenced here: PBMCs, sampled from a glioma patient whose treatment included an IDH1 peptide vaccine. The chain carries TRBV19 and TRBJ1-5, with 9 bases aligning to TRBD1. CDR3: CASSMSTGTGWTQPQHF. The CDR3 DNA is TGTGCCAGTAGTATGAGTACCGGGACAGGGTGGACTCAGCCCCAGCATTTT.